This T cell receptor (beta chain) was recorded in a study of T cell repertoires in cytomegalovirus infection. Study in general: CMV infection plus the matching HLA type was flagged by public TCR beta signatures. Whole-study results and caveats: Pooled public TCR beta family frequency picked out CMV carriers with the relevant HLA. HLA-C-restricted CMV-specific TCR beta clonotypes prevailed in the ex vivo response.

This clonotype was counted between two and nine times. The target antigen is unknown. The V gene lost 4 bases and the J gene lost 3 bases, with 11 bases spanning the gap. Germline V CDR1 and CDR2: SGHKS, YYEKEE (reference sequence). The CDR3 consists of 14 residues. TCRdb reprocessed the reads via MiXCR and lists one record per CDR3 protein. In the table there are fewer than 400,000 distinct CDR3 sequences, over 15% of which are singletons. Source material: PBMCs. The receptor was derived from a human donor in good health (CMV status not recorded). Some clones in this sample may be carry-over from other donors' samples. The rearrangement uses TRBV5-5 and TRBJ1-5; D is unresolved. The CDR3 coding sequence is TGTGCCAGCAGCGCTTATTTAGACAATCAGCCCCAGCATTTT. It codes for CASSAYLDNQPQHF. The variable domain in full, with the rest retrieved from reference TRBV5-5 and TRBJ1-5, is DAGVTQSPTHLIKTRGQQVTLRCSPISGHKSVSWYQQVLGQGPQFIFQYYEKEERGRGNFPDRFSARQFPNYSSELNVNALLLGDSALYLCASSAYLDNQPQHFGDGTRLSIL.